The present T cell receptor (beta chain) was sequenced within a study of monozygotic twins with inflammatory bowel disease. Points from the study as a whole: The authors could not tell different T cell subtypes apart.

Total RNA was isolated from whole blood without T cell sorting. Germline V CDR1 and CDR2: MDHEN, SYDVKM. CDR3 length equals 13 residues. On this clonotype itself: As yet, its antigen is unknown.

Per-sample cDNA came from eight separate reactions. TCRdb reprocessed the 5' RACE reads and stores each CDR3 protein as one record, lacking DNA. The listing contains 350,000 to 500,000 distinct CDR3 sequences. The V gene is TRBV28, the J gene TRBJ1-1; TCRdb's D call, TRBD1, is unchecked because there is no DNA. Sample: blood. This clonotype was sampled from a human donor with ulcerative colitis or Crohn's disease, or a healthy co-twin of an affected twin (not recorded which). The CDR3 loop reads CASSLFVGGEAFF.